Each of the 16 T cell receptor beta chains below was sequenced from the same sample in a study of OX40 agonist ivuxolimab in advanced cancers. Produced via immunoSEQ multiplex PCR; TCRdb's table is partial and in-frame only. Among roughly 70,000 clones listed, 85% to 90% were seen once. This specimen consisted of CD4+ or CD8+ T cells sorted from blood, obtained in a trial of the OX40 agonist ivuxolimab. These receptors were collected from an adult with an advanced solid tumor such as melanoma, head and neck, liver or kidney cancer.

The CDR3 nucleotides read TGTGCCAGCAGAGGGTGGGCGGACACCGGGGAGCTGTTTTTT. It codes for CASRGWADTGELFF. The chain recombines TRBV2 with TRBJ2-2; D not certain. CDR1 and CDR2 from the germline V gene are SNHLY and FYNNEI. The CDR3 spans 14 residues. The V and J ends lost 6 bases and 3 bases respectively, with 11 bases between them.

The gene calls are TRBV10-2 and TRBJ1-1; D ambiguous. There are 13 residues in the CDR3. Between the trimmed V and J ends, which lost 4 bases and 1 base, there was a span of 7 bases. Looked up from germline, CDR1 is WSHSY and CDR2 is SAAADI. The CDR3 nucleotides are TGCGCCAGCAGTGTGCAGCCGAACACTGAAGCTTTCTTT. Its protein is CASSVQPNTEAFF.

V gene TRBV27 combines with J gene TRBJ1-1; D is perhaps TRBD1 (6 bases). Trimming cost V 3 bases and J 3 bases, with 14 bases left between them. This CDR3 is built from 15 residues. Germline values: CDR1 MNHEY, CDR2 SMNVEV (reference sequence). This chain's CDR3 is CASSLTGLPHTEAFF. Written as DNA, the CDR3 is TGTGCCAGCAGTTTGACAGGATTGCCACACACTGAAGCTTTCTTT.

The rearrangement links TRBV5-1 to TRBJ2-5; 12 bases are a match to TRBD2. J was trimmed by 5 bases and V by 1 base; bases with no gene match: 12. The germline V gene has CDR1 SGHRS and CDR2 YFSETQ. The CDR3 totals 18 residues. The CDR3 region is CASSLPASGGAGSETQYF. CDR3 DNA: TGCGCCAGCAGCTTGCCGGCTAGCGGGGGGGCCGGATCGGAGACCCAGTACTTC.

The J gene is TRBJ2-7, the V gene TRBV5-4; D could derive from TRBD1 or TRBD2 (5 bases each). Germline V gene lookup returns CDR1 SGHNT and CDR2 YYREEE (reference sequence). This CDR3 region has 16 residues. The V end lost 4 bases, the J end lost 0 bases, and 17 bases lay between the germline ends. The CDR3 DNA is TGTGCCAGCAGCCCGCTTGGTTCAGGGAGCTCCTACGAGCAGTACTTC. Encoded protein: CASSPLGSGSSYEQYF.

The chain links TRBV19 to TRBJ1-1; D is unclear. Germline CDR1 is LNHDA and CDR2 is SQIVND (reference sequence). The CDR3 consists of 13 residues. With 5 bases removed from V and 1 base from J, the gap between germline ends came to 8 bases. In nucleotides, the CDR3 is TGTGCCAGTAGTTCGGTGGGGAACACTGAAGCTTTCTTT. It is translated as CASSSVGNTEAFF.

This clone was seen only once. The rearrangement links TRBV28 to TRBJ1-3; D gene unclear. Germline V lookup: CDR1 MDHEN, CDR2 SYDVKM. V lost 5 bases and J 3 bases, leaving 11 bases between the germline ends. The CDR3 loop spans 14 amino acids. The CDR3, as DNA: TGTGCCAGCAGTCGGAGTCGATATGGAAACACCATATATTTT. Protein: CASSRSRYGNTIYF.

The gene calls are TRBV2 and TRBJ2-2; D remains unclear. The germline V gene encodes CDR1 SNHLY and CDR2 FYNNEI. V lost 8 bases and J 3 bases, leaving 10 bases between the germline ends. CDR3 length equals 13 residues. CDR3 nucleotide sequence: TGTGCCAGCGAGGTCCCGGACACCGGGGAGCTGTTTTTT. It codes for CASEVPDTGELFF.

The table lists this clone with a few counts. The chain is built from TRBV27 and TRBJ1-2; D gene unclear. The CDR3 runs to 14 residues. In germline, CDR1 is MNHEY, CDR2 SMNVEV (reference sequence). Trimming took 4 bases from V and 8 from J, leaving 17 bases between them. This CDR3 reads CASSYSMGRRGYTF. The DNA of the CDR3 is TGTGCCAGCAGTTACTCCATGGGCCGTCGGGGCTACACCTTC.

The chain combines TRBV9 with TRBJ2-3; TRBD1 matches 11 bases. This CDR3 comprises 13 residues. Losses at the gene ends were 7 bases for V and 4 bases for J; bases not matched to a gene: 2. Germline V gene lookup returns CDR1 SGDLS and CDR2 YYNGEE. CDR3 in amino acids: CASGQGASDTQYF. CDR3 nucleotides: TGTGCCAGCGGACAGGGGGCTTCAGATACGCAGTATTTT.

CDR3 sequence: CASSSLGGASYNEQFF. CDR3 bases: TGTGCCAGCAGCAGCCTTGGGGGCGCTTCCTACAATGAGCAGTTCTTC. The genes are TRBV7-6 and TRBJ2-1; D may be TRBD1 (6 bases). CDR3 size: 16 residues. Trimming cost V 5 bases and J 1 base, with 15 bases left between them. Germline V CDR1 and CDR2: SGHVS, FNYEAQ.

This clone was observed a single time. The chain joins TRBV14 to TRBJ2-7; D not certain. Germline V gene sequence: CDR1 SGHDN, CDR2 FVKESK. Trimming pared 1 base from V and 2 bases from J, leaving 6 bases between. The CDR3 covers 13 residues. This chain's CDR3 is CASSQVGTYEQYF. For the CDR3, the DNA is TGTGCCAGCAGCCAAGTTGGGACCTACGAGCAGTACTTC.

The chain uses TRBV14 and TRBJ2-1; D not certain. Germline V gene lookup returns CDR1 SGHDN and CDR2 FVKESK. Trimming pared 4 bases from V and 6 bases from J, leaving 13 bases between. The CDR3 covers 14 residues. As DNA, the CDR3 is TGTGCCAGCAGCCCCGAGAAATGGGGCAATGAGCAGTTCTTC. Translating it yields CASSPEKWGNEQFF.

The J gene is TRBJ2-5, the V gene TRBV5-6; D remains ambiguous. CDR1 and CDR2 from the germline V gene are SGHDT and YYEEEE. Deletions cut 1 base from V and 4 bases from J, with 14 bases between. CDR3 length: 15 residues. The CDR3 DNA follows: TGTGCCAGCAGCTTGTCGTATCCGTATCCAGAGACCCAGTACTTC. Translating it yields CASSLSYPYPETQYF.

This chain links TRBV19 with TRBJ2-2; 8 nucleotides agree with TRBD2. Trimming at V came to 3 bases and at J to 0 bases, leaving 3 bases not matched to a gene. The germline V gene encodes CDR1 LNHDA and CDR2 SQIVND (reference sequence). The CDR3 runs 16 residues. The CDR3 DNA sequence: TGTGCCAGTAGTATCTCGGGGGGGCCGAACACCGGGGAGCTGTTTTTT. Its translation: CASSISGGPNTGELFF.

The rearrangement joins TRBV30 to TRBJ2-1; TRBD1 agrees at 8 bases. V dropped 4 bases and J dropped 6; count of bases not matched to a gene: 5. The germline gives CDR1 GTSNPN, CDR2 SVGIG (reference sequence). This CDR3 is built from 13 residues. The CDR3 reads CAWNRGSGNEQFF. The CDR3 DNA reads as TGTGCCTGGAACAGGGGGAGTGGCAATGAGCAGTTCTTC.